This T cell receptor beta chain was captured in a study of CD8 T cells in Susac syndrome. TCR beta sequencing covered blood CD8+ and CD4+ T cells. Random hexamers were used to reverse transcribe an amount of roughly 0.45 to 1 ug RNA. TCRdb re-called the immunoSEQ multiplex PCR reads through MiXCR, storing one row per CDR3 protein. The profile shows some 110,000 distinct CDR3 sequences, less than 95% of them singletons. Germline trimming cut 6 bases from V and 4 bases from J; bases unmatched to any gene: 13. This CDR3 is built from 17 residues. Germline CDR1 reads DFQATT; CDR2 reads SNEGSKA (reference sequence). This clonotype appeared once.

The sequenced material came from CD8+ T cells from PBMCs. This chain uses TRBV20-1 with TRBJ1-4; TRBD1 matches 11 bases. The receptor was isolated from a human donor with Susac syndrome. The CDR3 here is CSASWDRGTGVNEKLFF. The CDR3, as DNA: TGCAGTGCCAGCTGGGACAGGGGGACGGGAGTTAATGAAAAACTGTTTTTT.